These T cell receptor beta chains were read from a single sample in a study of blood T cell repertoires in COVID-19. Profiling relied on immunoSEQ multiplex PCR, and the TCRdb table lists in-frame clones only, not all of them. This table has 110,000 to 150,000 clones, around 91% appearing once. The source material was peripheral blood. The source of these receptors is a woman aged 60-70 years with active COVID-19. Both conserved end residues are part of each CDR3. The order of the fields is J gene, D gene, clone size, V gene, CDR3 protein, CDR3 DNA. D genes are given only for firm matches. Size is stated for part of the rows, as once, few or many counts, or as a class when the clone is expanded.

>TRBJ2-3|NA|NA|TRBV5-1
CASRARETDTQYF
TGCGCCAGCAGGGCCCGGGAGACAGATACGCAGTATTTT
>TRBJ2-2|NA|NA|TRBV7-2
CASSLIVGGGTGELFF
TGTGCCAGCAGCTTAATTGTCGGGGGTGGCACCGGGGAGCTGTTTTTT
>TRBJ2-5|TRBD2|NA|TRBV3-1/TRBV3-2
CASSPGLAGGGGETQYF
TGTGCCAGCAGCCCGGGACTAGCGGGAGGTGGCGGTGAGACCCAGTACTTC
>TRBJ2-7|TRBD1|NA|TRBV11-2
CASSLGTGVYEQYF
TGTGCCAGCAGCTTAGGGACAGGGGTCTACGAGCAGTACTTC
>TRBJ2-3|NA|NA|TRBV6-5
CASSPGILVGGTQYF
TGTGCCAGCAGTCCCGGGATTCTGGTGGGTGGTACGCAGTATTTT
>TRBJ2-7|NA|NA|TRBV10-3
CAISESTGWGSYEQYF
TGTGCCATCAGTGAGTCGACAGGCTGGGGCTCCTACGAGCAGTACTTC
>TRBJ2-2|TRBD2|NA|TRBV3-1/TRBV3-2
CASSHGTSGSTGELFF
TGTGCCAGCAGCCATGGGACTAGCGGCTCCACCGGGGAGCTGTTTTTT
>TRBJ2-2|TRBD1|once|TRBV7-2
CASSGQGGAGELFF
TGTGCCAGCAGCGGACAGGGTGGGGCCGGGGAGCTGTTTTTT
>TRBJ1-4|TRBD1|NA|TRBV5-5
CASSYDGRRGDEKLFF
TGTGCCAGCAGCTACGACGGACGCAGGGGGGATGAAAAACTGTTTTTT
>TRBJ2-7|TRBD1|NA|TRBV18
CASSPGTGKYF
TGTGCCAGCTCACCAGGGACAGGGAAGTACTTC
>TRBJ2-2|TRBD2|few|TRBV3-1/TRBV3-2
CASRPSGRVTGELFF
TGTGCCAGCAGACCTAGCGGGAGAGTCACCGGGGAGCTGTTTTTT
>TRBJ1-5|NA|few|TRBV28
CASSVEGGSNQPQHF
TGTGCCAGCAGTGTCGAAGGAGGGAGCAATCAGCCCCAGCATTTT
>TRBJ2-1|NA|NA|TRBV7-9
CASSRGLAEEGGNEQFF
TGTGCCAGCAGCCGAGGCCTAGCGGAGGAGGGGGGCAATGAGCAGTTCTTC
>TRBJ2-5|TRBD2|NA|TRBV28
CASSSAGDQETQYF
TGTGCCAGCAGTTCAGCGGGAGATCAAGAGACCCAGTACTTC
>TRBJ1-5|NA|NA|TRBV28
CASSLAEINQPQHF
TGTGCCAGCAGTTTGGCGGAAATCAATCAGCCCCAGCATTTT
>TRBJ2-7|TRBD1|NA|TRBV12-3/TRBV12-4
CASSFDRGYEQYF
TGTGCCAGCAGTTTCGACAGGGGATACGAGCAGTACTTC
>TRBJ1-2|TRBD1|NA|TRBV27
CASSLSGTGGYGYTF
TGTGCCAGCAGTTTATCCGGGACAGGTGGCTATGGCTACACCTTC
>TRBJ2-1|TRBD2|NA|TRBV7-2
CASRPRLAGGGHEQFF
TGTGCCAGCAGGCCCAGACTAGCGGGAGGGGGCCATGAGCAGTTCTTC
>TRBJ2-2|NA|NA|TRBV7-2
CASSVYGGTGELFF
TGTGCCAGCAGCGTCTATGGGGGGACCGGGGAGCTGTTTTTT
>TRBJ2-1|NA|NA|TRBV29-1
CSVEPGLYNEQFF
TGCAGCGTTGAGCCGGGTCTCTACAATGAGCAGTTCTTC
>TRBJ2-1|TRBD2|NA|TRBV4-2
CASSLWGNSGLAVYNEQFF
TGTGCCAGCAGCCTTTGGGGAAATAGCGGACTAGCAGTTTACAATGAGCAGTTCTTC
>TRBJ2-3|NA|NA|TRBV9
CASSLDSLTDTQYF
TGTGCCAGCAGCTTGGACAGCCTCACAGATACGCAGTATTTT
>TRBJ1-4|NA|few|TRBV11-2
CASSSRGKTGVKLFF
TGTGCCAGCAGCTCCCGGGGGAAGACGGGGGTAAAACTGTTTTTT
>TRBJ2-2|TRBD1|NA|TRBV14
CASSQIRGLGAGELFF
TGTGCCAGCAGCCAAATCAGGGGGCTCGGTGCCGGGGAGCTGTTTTTT
>TRBJ2-1|TRBD2|NA|TRBV5-4
CASSWRTGGKDVEQFF
TGTGCCAGCAGCTGGAGGACGGGGGGGAAAGACGTTGAGCAGTTCTTC
>TRBJ1-5|TRBD1|NA|TRBV12-3/TRBV12-4
CASRQGDQPQHF
TGTGCCAGCAGACAGGGGGATCAGCCCCAGCATTTT
>TRBJ1-2|NA|NA|TRBV28
CASSLTGMRYGYTF
TGTGCCAGCAGTTTAACAGGGATGCGCTATGGCTACACCTTC
>TRBJ2-1|TRBD2|NA|TRBV2
CASTLAGVWNEQFF
TGTGCCAGCACGCTCGCGGGAGTCTGGAATGAGCAGTTCTTC
>TRBJ1-1|NA|NA|TRBV9
CASSPSGRLNTEAFF
TGTGCCAGCAGCCCTAGCGGCAGGTTGAACACTGAAGCTTTCTTT
>TRBJ2-2|TRBD2|NA|TRBV28
CASSLTSANTGELFF
TGTGCCAGCAGTTTAACTAGCGCGAACACCGGGGAGCTGTTTTTT
>TRBJ1-1|NA|NA|TRBV3-1/TRBV3-2
CASSHSWGTNTEAFF
TGTGCCAGCAGCCACTCCTGGGGCACAAACACTGAAGCTTTCTTT
>TRBJ2-6|NA|NA|TRBV11-2
CASGASGANVLTF
TGTGCCAGCGGGGCCTCTGGGGCCAACGTCCTGACTTTC
>TRBJ1-4|NA|NA|TRBV19
CASSARLLVNEKLFF
TGTGCCAGTAGTGCCCGACTCCTCGTTAATGAAAAACTGTTTTTT
>TRBJ2-3|NA|NA|TRBV2
CASQTDTDTQYF
TGTGCCAGCCAGACAGACACAGATACGCAGTATTTT
>TRBJ1-3|TRBD1|NA|TRBV6-5
CASERKGASGNTIYF
TGTGCCAGCGAGAGGAAGGGGGCTAGTGGAAACACCATATATTTT
>TRBJ2-7|TRBD1|NA|TRBV5-1
CASRRIDRGLDEQYF
TGCGCCAGCAGAAGAATCGACAGGGGGCTAGACGAGCAGTACTTC
>TRBJ2-7|TRBD2|NA|TRBV9
CASSERATSAEQYF
TGTGCCAGCAGCGAGAGGGCTACTAGCGCCGAGCAGTACTTC
>TRBJ1-2|TRBD1|once|TRBV19
CASSIWTGGNYGYTF
TGTGCCAGTAGTATATGGACAGGGGGGAACTATGGCTACACCTTC
>TRBJ2-7|NA|NA|TRBV27
CASRLSRLDYEQYF
TGTGCCAGCAGATTGTCCAGGTTGGACTACGAGCAGTACTTC
>TRBJ2-2|NA|NA|TRBV20-1
CSARLTGELFF
TGCAGTGCCCGACTGACCGGGGAGCTGTTTTTT
>TRBJ2-5|NA|NA|TRBV3-1/TRBV3-2
CASSQSSQGQETQYF
TGTGCCAGCAGCCAATCTAGTCAGGGACAAGAGACCCAGTACTTC
>TRBJ2-3|TRBD2|once|TRBV12-3/TRBV12-4
CASSLTERDGQYF
TGTGCCAGCAGTCTTACTGAGCGGGATGGGCAGTATTTT
>TRBJ1-4|NA|NA|TRBV9
CASSVGPQGNEKLFF
TGTGCCAGCAGCGTGGGACCTCAGGGGAATGAAAAACTGTTTTTT
>TRBJ2-3|TRBD1|NA|TRBV11-3
CASSPGQGSTDTQYF
TGTGCCAGCAGTCCTGGACAGGGGAGCACAGATACGCAGTATTTT
>TRBJ2-7|NA|NA|TRBV18
CASSPSYPGQEQYF
TGTGCCAGCTCACCCTCCTACCCGGGTCAAGAGCAGTACTTC
>TRBJ2-1|TRBD2|few|TRBV5-5
CASSVSGTSGIRDEQFF
TGTGCCAGCAGCGTTTCCGGGACTAGCGGGATCCGCGATGAGCAGTTCTTC
>TRBJ2-5|NA|once|TRBV20-1
CSARDPQAQYF
TGCAGTGCTAGAGACCCACAGGCCCAGTACTTC
>TRBJ2-1|TRBD2|NA|TRBV30
CAWRFGTSGGNEQFF
TGTGCCTGGAGATTTGGGACTAGCGGGGGGAATGAGCAGTTCTTC
>TRBJ2-3|TRBD2|NA|TRBV18
CASSYNAPGGDTQYF
TGTGCCAGCTCATACAACGCCCCGGGAGGGGATACGCAGTATTTT
>TRBJ1-5|NA|NA|TRBV21-1
CASSKTGVGNQPQHF
TGTGCCAGCAGCAAGACAGGGGTCGGCAATCAGCCCCAGCATTTT